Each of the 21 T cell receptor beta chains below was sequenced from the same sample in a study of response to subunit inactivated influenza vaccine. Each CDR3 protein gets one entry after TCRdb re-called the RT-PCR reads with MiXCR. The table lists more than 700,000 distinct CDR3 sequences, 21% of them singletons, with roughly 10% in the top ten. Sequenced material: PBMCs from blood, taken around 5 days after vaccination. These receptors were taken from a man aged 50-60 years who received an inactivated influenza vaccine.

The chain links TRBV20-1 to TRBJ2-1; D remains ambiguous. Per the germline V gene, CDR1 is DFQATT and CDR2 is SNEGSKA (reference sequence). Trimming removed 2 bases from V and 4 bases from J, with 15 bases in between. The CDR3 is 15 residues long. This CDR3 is CSARTGPDLYNEQFF. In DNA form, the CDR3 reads TGCAGTGCTAGAACTGGGCCGGACCTATACAATGAGCAGTTCTTC.

The CDR3 sequence is CASSSPRVFSNTGELFF. CDR3 in DNA: TGTGCCAGCAGTTCCCCCCGGGTCTTTTCGAACACCGGGGAGCTGTTTTTT. The gene calls are TRBV28 and TRBJ2-2, with D unclear. Germline-derived CDR1 and CDR2 are MDHEN and SYDVKM. V was trimmed by 4 bases and J by 0 bases, leaving 15 bases between them. CDR3 length: 17 residues. Complete variable domain (other parts from reference TRBV28 and TRBJ2-2): DVKVTQSSRYLVKRTGEKVFLECVQDMDHENMFWYRQDPGLGLRLIYFSYDVKMKEKGDIPEGYSVSREKKERFSLILESASTNQTSMYLCASSSPRVFSNTGELFFGEGSRLTVL.

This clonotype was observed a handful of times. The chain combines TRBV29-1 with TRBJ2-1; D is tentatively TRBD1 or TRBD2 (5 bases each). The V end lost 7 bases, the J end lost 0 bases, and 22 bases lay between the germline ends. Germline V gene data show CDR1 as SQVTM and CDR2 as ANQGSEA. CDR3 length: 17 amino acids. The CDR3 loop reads CSGRDLSRTSSYNEQFF. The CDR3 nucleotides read TGCAGCGGAAGGGACCTATCCAGGACAAGCTCCTACAATGAGCAGTTCTTC.

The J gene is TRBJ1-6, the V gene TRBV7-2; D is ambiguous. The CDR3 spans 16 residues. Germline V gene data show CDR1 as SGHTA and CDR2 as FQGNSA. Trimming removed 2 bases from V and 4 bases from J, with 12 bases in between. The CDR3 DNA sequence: TGTGCCAGCAGCTTATCAACGGGGAGTTATAATTCACCCCTCCACTTT. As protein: CASSLSTGSYNSPLHF.

CDR3 coding DNA: TGTGCCAGCAGTGACCTAGACAGACTGGATCGATACTTC. This encodes CASSDLDRLDRYF. This sequence joins TRBV6-1 and TRBJ2-7; D perhaps matches TRBD1 (5 bases). Germline CDR1 is MNHNS and CDR2 is SASEGT. The CDR3 covers 13 residues. V lost 3 bases and J 13 bases, leaving 19 bases between the germline ends.

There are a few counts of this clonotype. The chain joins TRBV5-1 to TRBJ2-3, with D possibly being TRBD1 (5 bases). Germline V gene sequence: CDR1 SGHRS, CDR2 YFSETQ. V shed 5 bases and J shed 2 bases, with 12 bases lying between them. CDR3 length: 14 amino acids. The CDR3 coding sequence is TGCGCCAGCAGGAAGGGGCTGAACACAGATACGCAGTATTTT. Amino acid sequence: CASRKGLNTDTQYF.

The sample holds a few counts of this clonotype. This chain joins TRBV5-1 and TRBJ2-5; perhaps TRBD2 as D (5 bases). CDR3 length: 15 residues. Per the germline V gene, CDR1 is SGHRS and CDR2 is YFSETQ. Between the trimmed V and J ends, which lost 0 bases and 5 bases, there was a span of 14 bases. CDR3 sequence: CASSLDPGSLETQYF. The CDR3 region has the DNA TGCGCCAGCAGCTTGGACCCGGGAAGTCTGGAGACCCAGTACTTC.

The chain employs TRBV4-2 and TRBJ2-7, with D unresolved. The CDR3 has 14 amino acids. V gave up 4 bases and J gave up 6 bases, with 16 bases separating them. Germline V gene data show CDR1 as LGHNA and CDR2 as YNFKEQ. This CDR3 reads CASSLDLLLGEQYF. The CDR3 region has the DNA TGTGCCAGCAGCCTGGATCTCCTCTTGGGCGAGCAGTACTTC.

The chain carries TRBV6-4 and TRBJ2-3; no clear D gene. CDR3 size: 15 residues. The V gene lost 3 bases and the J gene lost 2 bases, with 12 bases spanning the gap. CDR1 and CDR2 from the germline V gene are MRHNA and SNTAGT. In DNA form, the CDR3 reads TGTGCCAGCAGTGAGGGGTCAGGACCCACAGATACGCAGTATTTT. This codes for CASSEGSGPTDTQYF.

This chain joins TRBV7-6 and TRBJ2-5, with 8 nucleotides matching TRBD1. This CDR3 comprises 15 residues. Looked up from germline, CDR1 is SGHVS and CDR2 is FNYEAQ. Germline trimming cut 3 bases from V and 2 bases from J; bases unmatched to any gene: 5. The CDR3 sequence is CASSFLTGVQETQYF. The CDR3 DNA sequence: TGTGCCAGCAGCTTCTTGACAGGGGTTCAAGAGACCCAGTACTTC.

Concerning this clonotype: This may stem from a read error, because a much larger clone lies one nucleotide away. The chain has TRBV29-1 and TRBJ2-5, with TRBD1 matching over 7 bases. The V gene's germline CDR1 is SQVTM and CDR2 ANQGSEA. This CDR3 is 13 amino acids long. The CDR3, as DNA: TGCAGCGGTCGACAGGGACGAAAAGAGTCCCAGTACTTC. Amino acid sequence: CSGRQGRKESQYF. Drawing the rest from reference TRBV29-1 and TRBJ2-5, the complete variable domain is SAVISQKPSRDICQRGTSLTIQCQVDSQVTMMFWYRQQPGQSLTLIATANQGSEATYESGFVIDKFPISRPNLTFSTLTVSNMSPEDSSIYLCSGRQGRKESQYFGPGTRLLVL.

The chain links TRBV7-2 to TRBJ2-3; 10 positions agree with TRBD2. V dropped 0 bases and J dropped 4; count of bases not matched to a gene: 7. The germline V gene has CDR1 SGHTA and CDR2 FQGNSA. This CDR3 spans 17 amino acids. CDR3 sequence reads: CASSLAMSGRGADTQYF. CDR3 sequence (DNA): TGTGCCAGCAGCTTAGCGATGAGCGGGAGGGGGGCAGATACGCAGTATTTT.

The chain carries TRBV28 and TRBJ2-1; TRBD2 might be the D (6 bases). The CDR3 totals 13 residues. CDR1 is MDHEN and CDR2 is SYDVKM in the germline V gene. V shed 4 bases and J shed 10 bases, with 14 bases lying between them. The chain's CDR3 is CASSSRLDWEQFF. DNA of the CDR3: TGTGCCAGCAGTTCAAGACTAGATTGGGAGCAGTTCTTC.

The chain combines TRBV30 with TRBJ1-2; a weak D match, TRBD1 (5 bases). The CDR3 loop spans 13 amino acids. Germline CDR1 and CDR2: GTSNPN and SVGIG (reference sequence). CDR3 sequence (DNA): TGTGGAGCGTACCCGGGGGAGAACTATGGCTACACCTTC. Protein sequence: CGAYPGENYGYTF. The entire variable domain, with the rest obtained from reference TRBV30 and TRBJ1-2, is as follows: SQTIHQWPATLVQPVGSPLSLECTVEGTSNPNLYWYRQAAGRGLQLLFYSVGIGQISSEVPQNLSASRPQDRQFILSSKKLLLSDSGFYLCGAYPGENYGYTFGSGTRLTVV.

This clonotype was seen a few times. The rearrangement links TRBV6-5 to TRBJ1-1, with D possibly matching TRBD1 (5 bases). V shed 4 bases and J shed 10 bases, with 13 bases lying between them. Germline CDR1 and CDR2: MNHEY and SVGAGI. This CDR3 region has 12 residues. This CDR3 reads CASSLPGLVAFF. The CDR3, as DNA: TGTGCCAGCAGTTTACCGGGACTGGTAGCTTTCTTT.

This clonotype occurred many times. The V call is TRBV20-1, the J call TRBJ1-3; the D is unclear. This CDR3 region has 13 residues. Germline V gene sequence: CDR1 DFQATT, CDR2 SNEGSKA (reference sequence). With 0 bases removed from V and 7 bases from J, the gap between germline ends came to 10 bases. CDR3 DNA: TGCAGTGCTAGAGATGGCGGCGACAACACCATATATTTT. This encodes CSARDGGDNTIYF.

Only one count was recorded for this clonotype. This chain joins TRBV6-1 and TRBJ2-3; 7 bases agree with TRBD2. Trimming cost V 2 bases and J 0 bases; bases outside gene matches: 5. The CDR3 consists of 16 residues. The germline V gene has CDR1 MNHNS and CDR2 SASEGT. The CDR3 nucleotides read TGTGCCAGCAGTGAAAGCTGGGGGGGAAGCACAGATACGCAGTATTTT. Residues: CASSESWGGSTDTQYF.

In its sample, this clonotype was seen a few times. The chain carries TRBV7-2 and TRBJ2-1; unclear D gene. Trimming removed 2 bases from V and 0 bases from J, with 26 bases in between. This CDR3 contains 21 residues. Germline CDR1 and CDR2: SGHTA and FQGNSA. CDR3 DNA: TGTGCCAGCAGCTTACCCCAAGTCCGTCCTGTAGGGCCCATCTCCTACAATGAGCAGTTCTTC. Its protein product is CASSLPQVRPVGPISYNEQFF.

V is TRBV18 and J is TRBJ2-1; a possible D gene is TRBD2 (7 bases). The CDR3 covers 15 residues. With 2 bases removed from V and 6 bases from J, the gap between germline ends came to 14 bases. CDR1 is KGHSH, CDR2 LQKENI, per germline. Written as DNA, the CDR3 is TGTGCCAGCTCACCAACGCCAGGGGAGGGCAATGAGCAGTTCTTC. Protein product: CASSPTPGEGNEQFF.

DNA for the CDR3: TGCAGTGCCGCCGGGACAGGGGTTTTCTACAATGAGCAGTTCTTC. It is translated as CSAAGTGVFYNEQFF. This sequence joins TRBV20-1 and TRBJ2-1, with TRBD1 matching 10 bases. The V gene end was trimmed by 6 bases and the J gene end by 3 bases; junction bases not matched to a gene: 8. CDR1 and CDR2 from the germline V gene are DFQATT and SNEGSKA (reference sequence). The CDR3 sequence is 15 residues long.

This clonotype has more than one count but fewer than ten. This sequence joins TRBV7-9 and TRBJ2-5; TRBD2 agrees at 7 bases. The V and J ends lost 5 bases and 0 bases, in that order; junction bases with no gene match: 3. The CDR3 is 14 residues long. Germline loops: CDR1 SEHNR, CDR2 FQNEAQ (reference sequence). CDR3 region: CASSRGGYQETQYF. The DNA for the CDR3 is TGTGCCAGCAGCCGCGGGGGTTACCAAGAGACCCAGTACTTC.